Each of the 14 T cell receptor beta chains below was sequenced from the same sample in a study of Graves' ophthalmopathy and Graves' hyperthyroidism. The authors amplified TCR beta CDR3 regions, and they did so from RNA transcripts for repertoire sequencing. RT-PCR with HTBI primers came first, then second-round multiplex PCR. Each CDR3 protein is one row after TCRdb ran MiXCR on the multiplex PCR reads. This sample has approximately 480,000 distinct CDR3 sequences; about 15% occur once, and the top ten carry more than 8.5%. Material for sequencing was blood. These receptors all stem from a woman in her 30s with Graves' ophthalmopathy.

Ten or more counts support this clonotype. The chain joins TRBV15 to TRBJ2-7; D remains ambiguous. The germline CDR1 and CDR2 sequences are LNHNV and YYDKDF (reference sequence). The length of the CDR3 is 11 residues. Trimming removed 2 bases at V and 7 bases at J, with 6 bases between. The CDR3 here is CATSRLREQYF. The CDR3 DNA reads TGTGCCACCAGCAGATTGAGGGAGCAGTACTTC.

This clonotype showed up just a few times. V and J are TRBV4-1 and TRBJ2-4; D gene ambiguous. This CDR3 spans 15 amino acids. Trimming removed 2 bases from V and 0 bases from J, with 8 bases in between. CDR1 and CDR2 (germline): MGHRA, YSYEKL. CDR3 in amino acids: CASSQPGLAKNIQYF. The CDR3 DNA sequence: TGCGCCAGCAGCCAACCAGGATTAGCCAAAAACATTCAGTACTTC.

Remarks on this clonotype: This may come from a read error, since a much larger clone is one base off. The J gene is TRBJ1-1, the V gene TRBV12-3 or TRBV12-4, with TRBD1 as a possible D gene (5 bases). The CDR3 sequence is 13 residues long. Between the trimmed V and J ends, which lost 6 bases and 6 bases, there was a span of 14 bases. The CDR3 loop is CASRSPGGAEAFF. CDR3 DNA sequence: TGTGCCAGCAGATCTCCGGGGGGGGCTGAAGCTTTCTTT.

There are many counts of this clonotype. The gene calls are TRBV6-1 and TRBJ2-5; no clear D. The CDR3 is 14 residues long. Trimming took 2 bases from V and 5 from J, leaving 12 bases between them. Germline V gene sequence: CDR1 MNHNS, CDR2 SASEGT. CDR3: CASSEWGYRETQYF. The CDR3 nucleotides are TGTGCCAGCAGTGAATGGGGATATAGGGAGACCCAGTACTTC.

This clonotype was seen many times. The V call is TRBV12-3 or TRBV12-4, the J call TRBJ1-2, with 9 bases fitting TRBD1. After removal of 6 bases from V and 3 bases from J, the junction contained 8 bases not matched to a gene. This CDR3 region has 15 residues. The CDR3 sequence: CASRMGGTGHYGYTF. The CDR3 nucleotides read TGTGCCAGCAGGATGGGAGGGACAGGGCACTATGGCTACACCTTC.

This clonotype was seen ten or more times. The J gene is TRBJ2-7, the V gene TRBV2, with no clear D. The CDR3 runs 15 residues. The germline gives CDR1 SNHLY, CDR2 FYNNEI. Trimming stripped 5 bases from V and 0 bases from J, with 14 bases between. CDR3 sequence: CASSSFVLSSYEQYF. DNA of the CDR3: TGTGCCAGCAGTAGCTTTGTTTTGAGCTCCTACGAGCAGTACTTC.

This clonotype was recorded many times. The V call is TRBV6-2 or TRBV6-3, the J call TRBJ2-7; either TRBD1 or TRBD2 may fit D (5 bases each). Germline V gene data show CDR1 as MNHEY and CDR2 as SVGEGT. This CDR3 contains 14 residues. Trimming pared 2 bases from V and 5 bases from J, leaving 13 bases between. CDR3 in DNA: TGTGCCAGCAGTTACGGGGGACCCCAACACGAGCAGTACTTC. This gives the protein CASSYGGPQHEQYF.

This clonotype was seen at least ten times. This chain links TRBV29-1 with TRBJ2-7, with D unclear. Germline CDR1 SQVTM, CDR2 ANQGSEA. The CDR3 loop spans 12 amino acids. V dropped 4 bases and J dropped 1 base, with 8 bases sitting between them. For the CDR3, the DNA is TGCAGCGTTGGGAACCGGTCCTACGAGCAGTACTTC. It specifies CSVGNRSYEQYF.

The V and J genes are TRBV13 and TRBJ1-2; perhaps TRBD1 as D (5 bases). The CDR3 length is 14 residues. V gave up 5 bases and J gave up 5 bases, with 15 bases separating them. The germline V gene encodes CDR1 PRHDT and CDR2 FYEKMQ (reference sequence). CDR3 in DNA: TGTGCCAGCAGCCCTAGGGACGGCCGATATGGCTACACCTTC. As protein: CASSPRDGRYGYTF.

At least ten counts were recorded for this clonotype. The chain recombines TRBV28 with TRBJ1-2; unclear D gene. Germline-derived CDR1 and CDR2 are MDHEN and SYDVKM. The CDR3 covers 14 residues. V lost 6 bases and J 4 bases, leaving 15 bases between the germline ends. CDR3 residues: CASSPGGRIYGYTF. Written as DNA, the CDR3 is TGTGCCAGCAGCCCTGGCGGACGGATCTATGGCTACACCTTC.

This clonotype has ten or more counts. V usage is TRBV7-8 and J usage is TRBJ2-7; possible D gene TRBD2, 5 bases. The V end lost 0 bases, the J end lost 2 bases, and 14 bases lay between the germline ends. There are 16 residues in the CDR3. Germline values: CDR1 SGHVS, CDR2 FQNEAQ. Here the CDR3 reads CASSLATGEGPYEQYF. In nucleotides, the CDR3 is TGTGCCAGCAGCTTAGCGACTGGCGAGGGCCCCTACGAGCAGTACTTC.

There are many counts of this clonotype. Written as DNA, the CDR3 is TGCAGTGTACTAGCGCCTTTAGCCAAAAACATTCAGTACTTC. It translates to CSVLAPLAKNIQYF. The chain couples TRBV20-1 to TRBJ2-4, with TRBD2 matching 7 bases. This CDR3 has 14 residues. Trimming removed 7 bases from V and 0 bases from J; junction bases left unmatched: 6. CDR1 is DFQATT and CDR2 is SNEGSKA in the germline V gene (reference sequence).

Comment on this clonotype: The conserved final phenylalanine or tryptophan is absent from the CDR3, which likely points to a read error. The rearrangement joins TRBV28 to TRBJ1-1; D possibly corresponds to TRBD1 (5 bases). Per the germline V gene, CDR1 is MDHEN and CDR2 is SYDVKM. The CDR3 sequence is 12 residues long. This CDR3 reads CASSLRGIEAFY. CDR3 coding DNA: TGTGCCAGTAGTTTGCGGGGCATTGAAGCTTTCTAT.

The table lists this clonotype with many counts. This chain joins TRBV30 and TRBJ2-7; D not resolved. Germline V gives CDR1 GTSNPN, CDR2 SVGIG (reference sequence). The CDR3 spans 11 residues. Trimming took off 0 bases at V and 6 bases at J, with 6 bases between the two ends. CDR3 in DNA: TGTGCCTGGAGTGTAAGGGCCGAGCAGTACTTC. Protein sequence: CAWSVRAEQYF.